One and the same sample provided the 2 T cell receptor beta chains below, sequenced in a study of tumor-infiltrating lymphocytes in primary liver carcinoma. The template, about 500 ng total RNA, yielded TCR beta cDNA made with a constant-region primer. Employing slightly modified ARM-PCR, three nested multiplex PCR rounds were run, and these gave rise to the TCR beta libraries. Each of the first two PCR rounds ran 9 to 11 cycles with TRBV1-TRBV30 forward and C-beta reverse primers. TCRdb reanalysed the multiplex PCR reads using MiXCR and keeps one entry per CDR3 protein. The table includes tens of thousands of distinct CDR3 sequences, 72% detected once. Both RNA and DNA were isolated together from approximately 22-30 mg of bulk tissue that had not been sorted. The sequencing input was liver tumor tissue from sampling region 1. The subset: tumor region T1, superior pole. The receptors derive from a man aged 35-49 years with primary liver carcinoma and hepatitis B virus infection.

This chain connects TRBV4-1 to TRBJ2-7; 10 bases are shared with TRBD2. Trimming removed 0 bases from V and 9 bases from J; junction bases left unmatched: 14. The CDR3 has 17 amino acids. CDR1 MGHRA and CDR2 YSYEKL come from the germline V gene. Written as DNA, the CDR3 is TGCGCCAGCAGCCAAGAACCGAGGGCGGCTAGCGGGAGAGGGCAGTACTTC. It encodes CASSQEPRAASGRGQYF.

The V and J genes are TRBV6-5 and TRBJ1-2; D is unclear. CDR3 size: 13 residues. CDR1 and CDR2 from the germline V gene are MNHEY and SVGAGI. Deletions cut 2 bases from V and 14 bases from J, with 18 bases between. The CDR3 loop is CASSYEGSYGCTF. CDR3 nucleotides: TGTGCCAGCAGTTACGAGGGAAGTTATGGCTGTACCTTC.